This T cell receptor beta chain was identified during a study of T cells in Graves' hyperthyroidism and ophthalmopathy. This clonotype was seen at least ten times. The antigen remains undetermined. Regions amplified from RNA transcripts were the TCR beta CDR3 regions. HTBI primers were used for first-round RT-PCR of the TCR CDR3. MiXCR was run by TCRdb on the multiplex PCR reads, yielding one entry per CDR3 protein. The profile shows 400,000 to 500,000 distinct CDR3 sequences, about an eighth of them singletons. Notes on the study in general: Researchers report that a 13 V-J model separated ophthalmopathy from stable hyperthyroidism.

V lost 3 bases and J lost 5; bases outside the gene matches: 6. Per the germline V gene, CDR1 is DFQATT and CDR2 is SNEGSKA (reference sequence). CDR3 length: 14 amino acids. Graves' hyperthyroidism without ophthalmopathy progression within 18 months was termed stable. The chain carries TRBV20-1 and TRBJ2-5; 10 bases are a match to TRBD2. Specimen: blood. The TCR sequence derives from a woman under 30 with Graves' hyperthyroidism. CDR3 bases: TGCAGTGCTAGGCCCCCGACTAGCGGGGAGACCCAGTACTTC. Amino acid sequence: CSARPPTSGETQYF.